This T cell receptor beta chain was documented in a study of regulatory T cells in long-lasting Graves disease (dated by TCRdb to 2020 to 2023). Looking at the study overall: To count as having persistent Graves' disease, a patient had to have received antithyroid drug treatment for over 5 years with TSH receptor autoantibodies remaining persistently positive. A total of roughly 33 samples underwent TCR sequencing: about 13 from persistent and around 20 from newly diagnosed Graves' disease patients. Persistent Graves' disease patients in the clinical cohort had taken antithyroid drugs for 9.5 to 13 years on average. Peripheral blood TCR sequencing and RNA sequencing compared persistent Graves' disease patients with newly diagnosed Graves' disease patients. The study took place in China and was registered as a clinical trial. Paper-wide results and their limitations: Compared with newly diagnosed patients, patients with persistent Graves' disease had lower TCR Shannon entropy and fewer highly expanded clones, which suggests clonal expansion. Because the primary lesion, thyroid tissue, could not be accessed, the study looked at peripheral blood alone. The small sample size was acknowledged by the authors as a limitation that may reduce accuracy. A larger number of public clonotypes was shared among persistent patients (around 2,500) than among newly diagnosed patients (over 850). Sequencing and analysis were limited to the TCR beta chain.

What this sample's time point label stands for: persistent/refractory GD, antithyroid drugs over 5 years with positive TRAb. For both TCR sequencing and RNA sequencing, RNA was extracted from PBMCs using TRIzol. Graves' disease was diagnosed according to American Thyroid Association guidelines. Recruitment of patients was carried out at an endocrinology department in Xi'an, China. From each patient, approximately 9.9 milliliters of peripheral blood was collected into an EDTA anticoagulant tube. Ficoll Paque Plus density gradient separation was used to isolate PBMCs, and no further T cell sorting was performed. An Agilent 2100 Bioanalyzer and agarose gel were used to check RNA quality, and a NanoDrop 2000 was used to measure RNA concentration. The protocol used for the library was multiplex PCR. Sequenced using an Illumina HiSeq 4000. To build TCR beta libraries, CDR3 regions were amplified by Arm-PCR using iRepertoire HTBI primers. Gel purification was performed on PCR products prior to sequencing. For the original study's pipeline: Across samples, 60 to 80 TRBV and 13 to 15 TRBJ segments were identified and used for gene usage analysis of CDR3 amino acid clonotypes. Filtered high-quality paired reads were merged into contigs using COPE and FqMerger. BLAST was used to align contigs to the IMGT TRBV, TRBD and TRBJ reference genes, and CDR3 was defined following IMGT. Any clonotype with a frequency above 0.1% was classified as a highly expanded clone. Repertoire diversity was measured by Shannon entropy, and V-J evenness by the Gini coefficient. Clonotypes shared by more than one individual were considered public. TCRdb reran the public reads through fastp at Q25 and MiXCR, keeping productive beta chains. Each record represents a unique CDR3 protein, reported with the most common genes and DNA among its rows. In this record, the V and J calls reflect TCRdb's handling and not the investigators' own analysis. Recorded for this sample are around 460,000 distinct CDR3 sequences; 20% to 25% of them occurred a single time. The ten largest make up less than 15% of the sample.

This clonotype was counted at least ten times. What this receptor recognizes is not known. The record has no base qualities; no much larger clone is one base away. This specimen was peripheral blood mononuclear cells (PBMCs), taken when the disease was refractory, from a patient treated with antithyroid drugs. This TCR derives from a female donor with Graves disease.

The sequenced DNA: TGTGCCAGCGAAAGGGACAGGGGGGAGACCCAGTACTTC. Its protein product is CASERDRGETQYF. The chain employs TRBV2 and TRBJ2-5; the central 11 bases match TRBD1. V ends up 8 bases short and J 5 bases short, with an unmatched junction base count of 4. The CDR3, from cysteine to phenylalanine, totals 13 residues. Of all the DNA, just the CDR3 is kept, 39 bases in frame from base 1. Taken from the germline V gene, the CDR1 and CDR2 loops are SNHLY and FYNNEI.